Listed below are T cell receptor beta chains from one sample, sequenced in a study of blood T cells in healthy people across ages. TCRdb re-analysed the 5' RACE reads in MiXCR, keeping a single row per CDR3 protein. This table has 1.5 million to 1.8 million distinct CDR3 sequences, 35% to 45% appearing once. The source material was blood. Receptor source: a woman under 30 in good health. Both conserved end residues are part of each CDR3. A D gene is named only where the DNA matches it firmly. The listing skips clone size in some rows; elsewhere it reads once, few, many or a size class.

>TRBV7-9|NA|TRBJ2-7|NA
CASSQSGNEQYF
TGTGCCAGCAGTCAGAGTGGAAACGAGCAGTACTTC
>TRBV6-1|TRBD1|TRBJ1-5|NA
CASRARDRSNQPQHF
TGTGCCAGCAGGGCCAGGGACAGGAGCAATCAGCCCCAGCATTTT
>TRBV29-1|NA|TRBJ1-1|few
CSVHTGLNTEAFF
TGCAGCGTCCACACAGGGTTGAACACTGAAGCTTTCTTT
>TRBV30|NA|TRBJ2-3|few
CADQVGDTQYF
TGTGCTGATCAGGTGGGAGATACGCAGTATTTT
>TRBV7-2|NA|TRBJ1-1|NA
CASSRAGPEAFF
TGTGCCAGCAGTCGGGCGGGGCCTGAAGCTTTCTTT
>TRBV6-2/TRBV6-3|NA|TRBJ1-1|many
CASSYQENTEAFF
TGTGCCAGCAGTTATCAGGAGAACACTGAAGCTTTCTTT
>TRBV10-3|TRBD2|TRBJ2-7|NA
CAITKSGGSPSYNEQYF
TGTGCCATCACTAAGAGCGGGGGTTCCCCCTCCTACAATGAGCAGTACTTC
>TRBV20-1|NA|TRBJ2-3|NA
CSAKHPFSTDTQYF
TGCAGTGCTAAACACCCCTTTAGCACAGATACGCAGTATTTT
>TRBV6-2/TRBV6-3|NA|TRBJ2-3|few
CASRRLSGDTQYF
TGTGCCAGCAGACGACTGAGTGGAGATACGCAGTATTTT
>TRBV30|NA|TRBJ1-2|NA
CAWSVQVARDGYTF
TGTGCCTGGAGTGTACAGGTGGCACGCGATGGCTACACCTTC
>TRBV12-3/TRBV12-4|NA|TRBJ1-4|NA
CASSFFRKLFF
TGTGCCAGCAGTTTCTTCCGGAAACTGTTTTTT
>TRBV3-1|TRBD1|TRBJ2-1|few
CASSRPGQGLPGYNEQFF
TGTGCCAGCAGCCGCCCGGGACAGGGGCTCCCGGGCTACAATGAGCAGTTCTTC
>TRBV4-1|NA|TRBJ1-2|few
CASSPPSGGYTF
TGCGCCAGCAGCCCTCCATCTGGTGGCTACACCTTC
>TRBV29-1|TRBD1|TRBJ1-1|few
CSVRDRVGTEAFF
TGCAGCGTGCGGGACAGGGTTGGCACTGAAGCTTTCTTT
>TRBV6-5|NA|TRBJ1-1|few
CASSLEGGMNTEAFF
TGTGCCAGCAGTCTCGAAGGGGGAATGAACACTGAAGCTTTCTTT
>TRBV4-3|NA|TRBJ1-6|few
CASSQGTVHNSPLHF
TGCGCCAGCAGCCAAGGGACGGTTCATAATTCACCCCTCCACTTT
>TRBV7-9|NA|TRBJ2-7|few
CASSLAQGWKYEQYF
TGTGCCAGCAGCTTAGCTCAGGGGTGGAAATACGAGCAGTACTTC
>TRBV20-1|TRBD2|TRBJ2-7|few
CSARDLVWEGSYNEQYF
TGCAGTGCTAGAGATCTGGTTTGGGAGGGCAGTTACAATGAGCAGTACTTC
>TRBV7-2|NA|TRBJ1-6|many
CASSLNYNSPLHF
TGTGCCAGCAGCTTAAACTATAATTCACCCCTCCACTTT
>TRBV12-3/TRBV12-4|NA|TRBJ1-2|NA
CASSVGEGPDGYTF
TGTGCCAGCAGTGTAGGGGAAGGGCCCGATGGCTACACCTTC
>TRBV3-1|NA|TRBJ2-7|NA
CAGSQDQRLGQETYEQYF
TGTGCCGGCAGCCAAGATCAGAGACTTGGGCAGGAGACCTACGAGCAGTACTTC
>TRBV27|NA|TRBJ2-7|few
CASSVQGGSEQYF
TGTGCCAGCAGTGTCCAGGGTGGGAGTGAGCAGTACTTC
>TRBV12-3/TRBV12-4|TRBD2|TRBJ2-1|few
CASSSGLAAKFF
TGTGCCAGCAGTTCGGGACTAGCGGCAAAGTTCTTC
>TRBV20-1|NA|TRBJ2-7|NA
CSAEAVLSYEQYF
TGCAGTGCTGAAGCGGTCCTCTCCTACGAGCAGTACTTC
>TRBV20-1|TRBD1|TRBJ1-2|NA
CSARDRTLAGYTF
TGCAGTGCCCGGGACAGAACTCTTGCCGGCTACACCTTC
>TRBV7-2|NA|TRBJ2-1|NA
CASSLIPRGTGSGDYNEQFF
TGTGCCAGCAGCTTAATACCCAGGGGGACGGGTAGCGGCGACTACAATGAGCAGTTCTTC
>TRBV6-2/TRBV6-3|NA|TRBJ2-5|NA
CASSSVLQETQYF
TGTGCCAGCAGTTCGGTCCTACAAGAGACCCAGTACTTC
>TRBV7-9|TRBD1|TRBJ1-2|NA
CASSSGTDFNYGYTF
TGTGCCAGCAGCTCCGGGACAGACTTTAACTATGGCTACACCTTC
>TRBV29-1|NA|TRBJ2-2|NA
CSIGTPSSNTGELFF
TGCAGCATAGGGACTCCATCGTCGAACACCGGGGAGCTGTTTTTT
>TRBV25-1|NA|TRBJ1-1|few
CASSEWGARPFF
TGTGCCAGCAGTGAATGGGGGGCCAGACCTTTCTTT
>TRBV11-2|NA|TRBJ2-3|NA
CASSLVGCGRASTDTQYF
TGTGCCAGCAGCTTAGTGGGTTGTGGAAGGGCTAGCACAGACACGCAGTATTTT
>TRBV4-3|NA|TRBJ2-3|many
CASSQVGADTQYF
TGCGCCAGCAGCCAAGTGGGCGCAGATACGCAGTATTTT
>TRBV29-1|NA|TRBJ1-2|NA
CSVALTVNYGYTF
TGCAGCGTTGCCCTGACAGTTAACTATGGCTACACCTTC
>TRBV4-2|TRBD1|TRBJ1-5|few
CASSPTGGRNQPQHF
TGTGCCAGCAGCCCTACAGGGGGCCGCAATCAGCCCCAGCATTTT
>TRBV12-3/TRBV12-4|NA|TRBJ2-1|many
CASILHGTQNEQFF
TGTGCCAGCATTCTTCACGGGACCCAAAATGAGCAGTTCTTC
>TRBV28|NA|TRBJ1-2|NA
CASSFGWWRPNYGYTF
TGTGCCAGCAGTTTCGGTTGGTGGAGACCTAACTATGGCTACACCTTC
>TRBV4-1|TRBD2|TRBJ2-1|NA
CASRAVLAGGVNEQFF
TGCGCCAGCAGGGCCGTCCTAGCGGGAGGAGTGAATGAGCAGTTCTTC
>TRBV9|TRBD2|TRBJ2-7|NA
CASSVEVTSGRGDEQYF
TGTGCCAGCAGCGTAGAAGTGACTAGCGGGAGGGGGGACGAGCAGTACTTC
>TRBV10-3|TRBD1|TRBJ1-1|few
CAIRDPGQANTEAFF
TGTGCCATCAGGGACCCGGGACAGGCGAACACTGAAGCTTTCTTT
>TRBV7-9|NA|TRBJ1-1|NA
CASSFEGKGNTEAFF
TGTGCCAGCAGCTTCGAAGGCAAGGGGAACACTGAAGCTTTCTTT
>TRBV29-1|TRBD1|TRBJ1-1|NA
CSARRQGSNTEAFF
TGCAGCGCGCGACGACAGGGGTCGAACACTGAAGCTTTCTTT
>TRBV24-1|NA|TRBJ1-1|NA
CATSEGLSTEAFF
TGTGCCACCAGTGAGGGACTCTCCACTGAAGCTTTCTTT
>TRBV7-2|NA|TRBJ2-1|NA
CASSFREAHEQFF
TGTGCCAGCAGCTTCAGAGAAGCCCATGAGCAGTTCTTC
>TRBV9|TRBD1|TRBJ2-7|few
CASSVGGGQGRIGYEQYF
TGTGCCAGCAGCGTAGGGGGCGGACAGGGTAGAATCGGCTACGAGCAGTACTTC